Sequencing of this T cell receptor (beta chain) was carried out in a study of T cell responses to AZD1222 COVID-19 vaccine. Trimming took 1 base from V and 6 from J; bases not matched to a gene: 7. Germline V gives CDR1 MNHNS, CDR2 SASEGT. The CDR3 length is 16 residues. The table came from immunoSEQ multiplex PCR; TCRdb's copy has only in-frame clones and leaves some out. The sample contains over 100,000 clones, about 89% of which appear only once. The chain joins TRBV6-1 to TRBJ2-3, with 10 bases aligning to TRBD2. The sequencing here drew on peripheral blood, taken 28 days after the second AZD1222 dose. The receptor was isolated from an adult who received the AZD1222 COVID-19 vaccine. The CDR3 loop is CASSEVLAGAWDTQYF. The CDR3 DNA sequence: TGTGCCAGCAGTGAAGTCCTAGCGGGGGCTTGGGATACGCAGTATTTT.